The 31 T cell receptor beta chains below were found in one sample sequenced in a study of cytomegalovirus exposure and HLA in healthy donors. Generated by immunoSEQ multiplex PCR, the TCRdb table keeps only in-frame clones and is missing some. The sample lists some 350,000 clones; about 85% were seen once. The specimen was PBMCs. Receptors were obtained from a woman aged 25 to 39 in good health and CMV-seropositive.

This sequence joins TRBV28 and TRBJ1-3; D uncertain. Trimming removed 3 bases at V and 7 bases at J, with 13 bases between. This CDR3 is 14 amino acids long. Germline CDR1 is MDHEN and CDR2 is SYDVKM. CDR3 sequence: CASSFLREFNTIYF. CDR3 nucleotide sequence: TGTGCCAGCAGTTTTTTGCGGGAATTCAACACCATATATTTT.

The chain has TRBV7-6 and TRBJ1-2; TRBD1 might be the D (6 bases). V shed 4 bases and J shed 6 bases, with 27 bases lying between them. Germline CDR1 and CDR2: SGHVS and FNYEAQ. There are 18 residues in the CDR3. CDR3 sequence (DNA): TGTGCCAGCAGCTCCTCCATTAGCCCCATGGGGGGCGCGGATGGCTACACCTTC. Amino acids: CASSSSISPMGGADGYTF.

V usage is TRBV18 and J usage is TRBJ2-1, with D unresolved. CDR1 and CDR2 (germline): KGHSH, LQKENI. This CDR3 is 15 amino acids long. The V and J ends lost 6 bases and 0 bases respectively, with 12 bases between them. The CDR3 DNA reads TGTGCCAGCTCGCCAGGACGGAGCTCCTACAATGAGCAGTTCTTC. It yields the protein CASSPGRSSYNEQFF.

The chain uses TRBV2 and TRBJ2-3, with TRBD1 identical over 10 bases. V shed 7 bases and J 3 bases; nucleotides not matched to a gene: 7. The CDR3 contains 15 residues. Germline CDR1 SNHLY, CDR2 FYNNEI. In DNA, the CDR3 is TGTGCCAGCAATGTCAGGACAGGGGGAACAGATACGCAGTATTTT. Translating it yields CASNVRTGGTDTQYF. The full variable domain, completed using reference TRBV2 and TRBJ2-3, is EPEVTQTPSHQVTQMGQEVILRCVPISNHLYFYWYRQILGQKVEFLVSFYNNEISEKSEIFDDQFSVERPDGSNFTLKIRSTKLEDSAMYFCASNVRTGGTDTQYFGPGTRLTVL.

The CDR3: CASRRVTGRQPQHF. Written as DNA, the CDR3 is TGTGCCAGCCGGAGGGTGACAGGGCGTCAGCCCCAGCATTTT. The chain couples TRBV6-1 to TRBJ1-5; 7 bases align to TRBD1. With 8 bases clipped from V and 6 bases from J, the junction kept 10 bases outside the gene matches. The CDR3 consists of 14 residues. Germline assignment: CDR1 MNHNS and CDR2 SASEGT.

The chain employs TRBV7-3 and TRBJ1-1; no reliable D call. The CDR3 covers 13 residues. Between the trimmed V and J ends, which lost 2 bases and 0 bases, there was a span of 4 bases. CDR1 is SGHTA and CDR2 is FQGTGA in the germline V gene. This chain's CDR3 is CASSLLMNTEAFF. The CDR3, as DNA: TGTGCCAGCAGCTTATTAATGAACACTGAAGCTTTCTTT.

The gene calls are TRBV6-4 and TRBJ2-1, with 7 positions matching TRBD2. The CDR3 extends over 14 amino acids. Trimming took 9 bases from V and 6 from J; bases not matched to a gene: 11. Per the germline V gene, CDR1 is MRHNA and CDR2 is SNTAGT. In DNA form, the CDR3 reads TGTGCCAGTCAGCGGGATCCCTATCTCAATGAGCAGTTCTTC. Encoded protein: CASQRDPYLNEQFF.

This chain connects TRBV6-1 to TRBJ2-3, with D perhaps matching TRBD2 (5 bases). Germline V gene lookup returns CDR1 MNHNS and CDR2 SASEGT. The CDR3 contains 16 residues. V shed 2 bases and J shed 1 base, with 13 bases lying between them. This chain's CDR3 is CASSELVRDGTDTQYF. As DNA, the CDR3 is TGTGCCAGCAGTGAACTAGTGAGGGATGGCACAGATACGCAGTATTTT.

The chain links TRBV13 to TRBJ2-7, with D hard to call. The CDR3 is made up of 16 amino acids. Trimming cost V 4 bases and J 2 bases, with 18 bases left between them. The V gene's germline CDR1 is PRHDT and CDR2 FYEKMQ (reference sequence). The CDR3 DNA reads TGTGCCAGCAGCTCCAAGGTCCTACTGGAACCCTACGAGCAGTACTTC. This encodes CASSSKVLLEPYEQYF.

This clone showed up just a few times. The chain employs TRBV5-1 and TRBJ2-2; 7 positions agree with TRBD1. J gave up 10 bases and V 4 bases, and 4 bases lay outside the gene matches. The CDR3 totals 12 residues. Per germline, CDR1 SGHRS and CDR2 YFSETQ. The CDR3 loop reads CASSMGQKELFF. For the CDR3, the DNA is TGCGCCAGCAGCATGGGACAGAAGGAGCTGTTTTTT. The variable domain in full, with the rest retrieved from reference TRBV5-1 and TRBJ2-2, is KAGVTQTPRYLIKTRGQQVTLSCSPISGHRSVSWYQQTPGQGLQFLFEYFSETQRNKGNFPGRFSGRQFSNSRSEMNVSTLELGDSALYLCASSMGQKELFFGEGSRLTVL.

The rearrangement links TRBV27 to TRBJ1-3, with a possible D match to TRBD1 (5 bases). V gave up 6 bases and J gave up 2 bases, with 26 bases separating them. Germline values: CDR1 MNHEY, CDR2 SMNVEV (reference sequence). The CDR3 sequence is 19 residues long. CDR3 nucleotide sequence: TGTGCCAGCAGCTTTATGGGACCCCAGAAATCGGCGGCTGGAAACACCATATATTTT. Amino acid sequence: CASSFMGPQKSAAGNTIYF.

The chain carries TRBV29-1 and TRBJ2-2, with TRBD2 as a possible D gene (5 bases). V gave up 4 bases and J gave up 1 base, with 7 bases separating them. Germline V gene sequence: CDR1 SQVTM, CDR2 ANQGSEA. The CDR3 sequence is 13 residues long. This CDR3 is CSVGRENTGELFF. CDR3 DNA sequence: TGCAGCGTTGGACGGGAGAACACCGGGGAGCTGTTTTTT.

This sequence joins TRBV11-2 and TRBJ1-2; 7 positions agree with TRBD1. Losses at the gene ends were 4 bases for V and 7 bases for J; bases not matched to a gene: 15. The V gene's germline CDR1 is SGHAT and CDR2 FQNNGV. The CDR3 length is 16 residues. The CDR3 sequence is CASSSYDRAARVGYTF. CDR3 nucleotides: TGTGCCAGCAGCTCCTACGACAGGGCGGCAAGGGTTGGCTACACCTTC.

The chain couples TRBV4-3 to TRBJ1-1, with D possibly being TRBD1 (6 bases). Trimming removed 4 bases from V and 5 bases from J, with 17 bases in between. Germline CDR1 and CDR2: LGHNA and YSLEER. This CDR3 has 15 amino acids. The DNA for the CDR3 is TGCGCCAGCAGCCCCACCTCGAGGGGGGTAACTGAAGCTTTCTTT. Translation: CASSPTSRGVTEAFF.

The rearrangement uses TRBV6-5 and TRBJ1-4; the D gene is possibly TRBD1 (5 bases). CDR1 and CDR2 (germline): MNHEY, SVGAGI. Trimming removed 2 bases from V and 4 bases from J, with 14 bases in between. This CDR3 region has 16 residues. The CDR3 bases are TGTGCCAGCAGTTACGCCAAGGGGTCGGTTAATGAAAAACTGTTTTTT. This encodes CASSYAKGSVNEKLFF.

DNA for the CDR3: TGTGCCAGCAGCACTAGCGGGACCTACAATGAGCAGTTCTTC. It translates to CASSTSGTYNEQFF. The chain couples TRBV13 to TRBJ2-1; 10 nucleotides line up with TRBD2. The CDR3 is 14 residues long. V was pared by 5 bases and J by 2 bases, with 0 bases of the junction left unmatched. The germline V gene has CDR1 PRHDT and CDR2 FYEKMQ (reference sequence).

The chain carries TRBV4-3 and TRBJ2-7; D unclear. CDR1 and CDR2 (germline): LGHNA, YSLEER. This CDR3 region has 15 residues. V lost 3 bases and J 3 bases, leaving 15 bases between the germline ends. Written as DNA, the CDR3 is TGCGCCAGCAGCCAGGGGTCCGTTGGTAGCTACGAGCAGTACTTC. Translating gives CASSQGSVGSYEQYF.

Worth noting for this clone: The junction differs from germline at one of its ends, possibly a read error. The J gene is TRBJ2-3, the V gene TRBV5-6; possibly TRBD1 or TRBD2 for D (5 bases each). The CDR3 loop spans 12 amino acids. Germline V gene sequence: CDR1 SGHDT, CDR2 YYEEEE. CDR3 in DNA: TGTGCCAGCAGCTTGTGGTCGGGGCGCTTTGTCTTT. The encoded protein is CASSLWSGRFVF.

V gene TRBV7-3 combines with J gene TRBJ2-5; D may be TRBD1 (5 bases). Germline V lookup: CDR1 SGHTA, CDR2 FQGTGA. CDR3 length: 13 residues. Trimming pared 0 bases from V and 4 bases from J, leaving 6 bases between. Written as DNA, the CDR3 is TGTGCCAGCAGCTTAACAGGGGCAGAGACCCAGTACTTC. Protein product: CASSLTGAETQYF.

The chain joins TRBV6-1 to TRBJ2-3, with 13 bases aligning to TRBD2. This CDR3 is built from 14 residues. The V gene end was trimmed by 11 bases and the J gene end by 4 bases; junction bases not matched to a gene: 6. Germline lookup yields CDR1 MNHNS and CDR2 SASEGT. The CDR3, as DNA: TGTGCCGCTATACTAGCGGGAGGGGCAGATACGCAGTATTTT. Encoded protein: CAAILAGGADTQYF.

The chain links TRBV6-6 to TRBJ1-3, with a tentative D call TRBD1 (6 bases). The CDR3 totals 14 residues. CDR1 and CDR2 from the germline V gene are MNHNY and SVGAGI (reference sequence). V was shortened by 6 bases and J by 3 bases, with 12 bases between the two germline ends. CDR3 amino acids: CASSQQGSGNTIYF. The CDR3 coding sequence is TGTGCCAGCAGCCAACAGGGTAGTGGAAACACCATATATTTT.

The CDR3 region has the DNA TGTGCCAGCAGCTTAACGACAGGGACCCAAGAGACCCAGTACTTC. Its protein is CASSLTTGTQETQYF. The J gene is TRBJ2-5, the V gene TRBV7-3; TRBD1 aligns across 7 bases. Germline V CDR1 and CDR2: SGHTA, FQGTGA. J lost 1 base, V lost 0 bases, and 2 bases had no gene match. This CDR3 contains 15 residues. The full variable domain, its missing parts supplied by reference TRBV7-3 and TRBJ2-5, is GAGVSQTPSNKVTEKGKYVELRCDPISGHTALYWYRQSLGQGPEFLIYFQGTGAADDSGLPNDRFFAVRPEGSVSTLKIQRTERGDSAVYLCASSLTTGTQETQYFGPGTRLLVL.

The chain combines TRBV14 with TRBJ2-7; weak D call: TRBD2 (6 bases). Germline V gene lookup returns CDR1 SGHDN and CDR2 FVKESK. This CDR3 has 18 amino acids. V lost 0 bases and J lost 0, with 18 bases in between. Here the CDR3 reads CASSQERWVGGNSYEQYF. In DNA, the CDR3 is TGTGCCAGCAGCCAAGAGCGATGGGTAGGAGGGAACTCCTACGAGCAGTACTTC. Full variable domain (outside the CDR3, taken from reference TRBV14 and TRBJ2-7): EAGVTQFPSHSVIEKGQTVTLRCDPISGHDNLYWYRRVMGKEIKFLLHFVKESKQDESGMPNNRFLAERTGGTYSTLKVQPAELEDSGVYFCASSQERWVGGNSYEQYFGPGTRLTVT.

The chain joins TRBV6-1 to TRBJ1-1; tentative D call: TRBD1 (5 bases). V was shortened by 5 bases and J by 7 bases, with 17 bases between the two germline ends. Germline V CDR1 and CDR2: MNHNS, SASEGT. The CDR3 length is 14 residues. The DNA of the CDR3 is TGTGCCAGCAGTCCAATGACCAGGGCTTTTGAAGCTTTCTTT. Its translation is CASSPMTRAFEAFF.

DNA of the CDR3: TGTGCCAGCAGCGAGGAGTACCAAGAGACCCAGTACTTC. It is translated as CASSEEYQETQYF. The V call is TRBV9, the J call TRBJ2-5, with D unclear. The V and J ends lost 3 bases and 0 bases respectively, with 6 bases between them. CDR3 length: 13 residues. Germline CDR1 reads SGDLS; CDR2 reads YYNGEE.

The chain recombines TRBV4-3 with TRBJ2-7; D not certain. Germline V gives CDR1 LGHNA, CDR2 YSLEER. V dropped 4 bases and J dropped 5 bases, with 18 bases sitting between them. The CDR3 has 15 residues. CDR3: CASSPLPYTRDEQYF. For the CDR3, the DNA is TGCGCCAGCAGCCCTCTACCCTACACCCGCGACGAGCAGTACTTC.

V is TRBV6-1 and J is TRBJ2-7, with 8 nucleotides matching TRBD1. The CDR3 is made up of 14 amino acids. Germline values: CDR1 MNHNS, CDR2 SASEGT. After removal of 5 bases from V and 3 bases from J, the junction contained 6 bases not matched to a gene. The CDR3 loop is CASSLRTGYYEQYF. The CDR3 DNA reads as TGTGCCAGCAGTTTGAGGACAGGGTACTACGAGCAGTACTTC.

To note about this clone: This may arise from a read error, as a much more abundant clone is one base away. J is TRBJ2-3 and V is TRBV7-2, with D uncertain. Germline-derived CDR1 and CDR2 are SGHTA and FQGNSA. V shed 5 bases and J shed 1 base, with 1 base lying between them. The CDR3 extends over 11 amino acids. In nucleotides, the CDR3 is TGTGCCAGCAGCCGCACAGATACGCAGTATTTT. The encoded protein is CASSRTDTQYF.

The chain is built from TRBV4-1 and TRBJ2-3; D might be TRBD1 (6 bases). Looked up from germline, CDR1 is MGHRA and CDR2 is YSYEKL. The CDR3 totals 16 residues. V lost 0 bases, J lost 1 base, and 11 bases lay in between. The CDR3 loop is CASSQDSSGGTDTQYF. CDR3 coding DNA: TGCGCCAGCAGCCAAGACTCGTCAGGGGGCACAGATACGCAGTATTTT.

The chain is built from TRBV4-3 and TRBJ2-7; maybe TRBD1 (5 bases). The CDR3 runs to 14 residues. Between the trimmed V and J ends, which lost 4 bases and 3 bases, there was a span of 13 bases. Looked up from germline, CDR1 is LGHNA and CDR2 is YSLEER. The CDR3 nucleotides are TGCGCCAGCAGCCTAAAGCGTCAGGGCTACGAGCAGTACTTC. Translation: CASSLKRQGYEQYF.

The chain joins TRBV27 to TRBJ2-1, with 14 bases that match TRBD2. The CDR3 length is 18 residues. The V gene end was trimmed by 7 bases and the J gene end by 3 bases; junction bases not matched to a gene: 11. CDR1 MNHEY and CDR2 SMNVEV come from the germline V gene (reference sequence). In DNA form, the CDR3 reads TGTGCCAGCACCCCCCTCGGACTAGCGGGGGGCGGCTACAATGAGCAGTTCTTC. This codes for CASTPLGLAGGGYNEQFF.